The next 30 T cell receptor beta chains were all read from a single sample in a study of PD-L1 blockade in urothelial cancer (dated by TCRdb to between 2016 and 2019). Libraries were constructed by the immunoSEQ multiplex PCR assay. Drawn from immuneACCESS, this table holds only the in-frame rearrangements with V and J called that TCRdb kept. Clones are partly lost; checked studies trace under half to an unresolved V gene and leave the rest unexplained. The sample contains 40,000 to 60,000 clones, approximately 81% of them found a single time. The ten biggest clones cover 8.8% of the sample. The time point label of this sample denotes: peripheral blood 6 weeks after treatment start. Source: PBMCs, taken around atezolizumab (anti-PD-L1) treatment. Every receptor here comes from a man aged 70 or older with urothelial cancer.

CDR3 loop: CASSITGGVEKLFF. The CDR3 coding sequence is TGTGCCAGCAGCATTACAGGGGGAGTTGAAAAACTGTTTTTT. This chain connects TRBV9 to TRBJ1-4; 8 bases map to TRBD1. The CDR3 is 14 residues long. CDR1 is SGDLS, CDR2 YYNGEE, per germline. With 4 bases clipped from V and 7 bases from J, the junction kept 6 bases outside the gene matches.

On this clone itself: One end of the junction fails to match germline, which may point to a read error. V is TRBV19 and J is TRBJ1-4; TRBD1 might be the D (5 bases). This CDR3 is 10 amino acids long. CDR1 LNHDA and CDR2 SQIVND come from the germline V gene (reference sequence). The CDR3 nucleotides are TGTGCCAGTGGCAGGGATGGTGAGCTTTTT. It specifies CASGRDGELF.

The V and J genes are TRBV4-1 and TRBJ1-4, with 7 bases lining up with TRBD1. The CDR3 length is 19 residues. V shed 1 base and J 0 bases; nucleotides not matched to a gene: 11. CDR1 is MGHRA and CDR2 is YSYEKL in the germline V gene. CDR3 nucleotides: TGCGCCAGCAGCCAAGTGGGAAGAAGGGGGCTGGCAACTAATGAAAAACTGTTTTTT. The encoded protein is CASSQVGRRGLATNEKLFF.

This clone was recorded many times. The chain has TRBV18 and TRBJ2-7; 7 bases are a match to TRBD1. Losses at the gene ends were 3 bases for V and 1 base for J; bases not matched to a gene: 6. The CDR3 spans 15 residues. Germline V gene sequence: CDR1 KGHSH, CDR2 LQKENI. CDR3 region: CASSPSTGASYEQYF. The CDR3 coding sequence is TGTGCCAGCTCACCGTCCACAGGGGCTTCCTACGAGCAGTACTTC.

V is TRBV7-8 and J is TRBJ2-5, with D perhaps TRBD2 (6 bases). The CDR3 totals 18 residues. Germline V CDR1 and CDR2: SGHVS, FQNEAQ. Trimming cost V 4 bases and J 5 bases, with 26 bases left between them. CDR3 in DNA: TGTGCCAGCAGCTCCCCCCTGGAGGGACTCAAGCCCGGGGAGACCCAGTACTTC. It codes for CASSSPLEGLKPGETQYF.

In this sample, this clone turned up a few times. The chain is built from TRBV6-4 and TRBJ2-2; TRBD1 matches at 7 bases. Germline lookup yields CDR1 MRHNA and CDR2 SNTAGT. The CDR3 is 15 amino acids. V shed 3 bases and J 4 bases; nucleotides not matched to a gene: 5. CDR3 sequence reads: CASSEQGSGTGELFF. The CDR3 DNA reads as TGTGCCAGCAGTGAACAGGGGTCCGGCACCGGGGAGCTGTTTTTT.

This chain links TRBV10-3 with TRBJ1-5; tentative D call: TRBD1 (5 bases). The CDR3 consists of 12 residues. Per germline, CDR1 ENHRY and CDR2 SYGVKD. V lost 8 bases and J lost 7, with 12 bases in between. The CDR3 region has the DNA TGTGCCATCGGGAGGGACCGCCAGCCCCAGCATTTT. This codes for CAIGRDRQPQHF.

The chain recombines TRBV18 with TRBJ2-7, with D possibly TRBD2 on 5 matching bases. Trimming took off 2 bases at V and 6 bases at J, with 17 bases between the two ends. Germline CDR1 and CDR2: KGHSH and LQKENI. The CDR3 spans 15 residues. The CDR3 spells CASSPGSGWAVEQYF. CDR3 nucleotide sequence: TGTGCCAGCTCACCAGGGAGCGGATGGGCCGTCGAGCAGTACTTC.

This rearrangement joins TRBV2 to TRBJ2-1, with a tentative D call TRBD1 (5 bases). The germline V and J ends were trimmed by 4 bases and 4 bases, with 5 bases remaining between them. Germline-derived CDR1 and CDR2 are SNHLY and FYNNEI. This CDR3 region has 12 residues. CDR3 amino acids: CASSGQYNEQFF. The CDR3 DNA reads as TGTGCCAGCAGTGGACAGTACAATGAGCAGTTCTTC.

J is TRBJ2-3 and V is TRBV4-1, with TRBD2 matching 7 bases. The ends lost 1 base at V and 1 base at J; junction bases unmatched: 5. CDR1 is MGHRA, CDR2 YSYEKL, per germline. The CDR3 is made up of 16 amino acids. CDR3 DNA sequence: TGCGCCAGCAGCCAAGTACTAGCGATTCGCACAGATACGCAGTATTTT. This gives the protein CASSQVLAIRTDTQYF.

This clone was seen a single time. The chain recombines TRBV9 with TRBJ2-1; D uncertain. Trimming stripped 4 bases from V and 0 bases from J, with 5 bases between. The CDR3 runs 13 residues. Germline V lookup: CDR1 SGDLS, CDR2 YYNGEE. Here the CDR3 reads CASSFSSYNEQFF. In nucleotides, the CDR3 is TGTGCCAGCAGCTTTAGCTCCTACAATGAGCAGTTCTTC. Supplemented by reference TRBV9 and TRBJ2-1, the full variable domain reads DSGVTQTPKHLITATGQRVTLRCSPRSGDLSVYWYQQSLDQGLQFLIQYYNGEERAKGNILERFSAQQFPDLHSELNLSSLELGDSALYFCASSFSSYNEQFFGPGTRLTVL.

The gene calls are TRBV4-2 and TRBJ2-3, with 10 nucleotides matching TRBD2. The germline gives CDR1 LGHNA, CDR2 YNFKEQ. The CDR3 spans 17 residues. The V and J ends lost 0 bases and 3 bases, in that order; junction bases with no gene match: 6. This chain's CDR3 is CASSQDGTSGTTDTQYF. CDR3 nucleotides: TGTGCCAGCAGCCAAGATGGAACTAGCGGGACAACAGATACGCAGTATTTT.

Written as DNA, the CDR3 is TGTGCCAGCAGTACTGACAGGGAACGGAATGGCTACACCTTC. Its protein product is CASSTDRERNGYTF. The gene calls are TRBV6-5 and TRBJ1-2; TRBD1 agrees at 7 bases. This CDR3 region has 14 residues. V was clipped by 5 bases and J by 6 bases; unmatched bases: 9. CDR1 MNHEY and CDR2 SVGAGI come from the germline V gene.

The chain joins TRBV10-1 to TRBJ2-5; 10 positions match TRBD2. The CDR3 runs 14 residues. In germline, CDR1 is WNHNN, CDR2 SYGVQD (reference sequence). After removal of 4 bases from V and 5 bases from J, the junction contained 4 bases not matched to a gene. The CDR3 sequence is CASSASGSGETQYF. The CDR3 region has the DNA TGCGCCAGCAGTGCTAGCGGGAGCGGTGAGACCCAGTACTTC.

This clone turned up a few times. This chain connects TRBV4-2 to TRBJ1-1; a possible D gene is TRBD1 (6 bases). The germline V gene has CDR1 LGHNA and CDR2 YNFKEQ. Trimming cost V 5 bases and J 1 base, with 11 bases left between them. This CDR3 has 14 amino acids. The CDR3 bases are TGTGCCAGCAGCTTAGGGGGACCGAACACTGAAGCTTTCTTT. Amino acid sequence: CASSLGGPNTEAFF.

This rearrangement joins TRBV6-1 to TRBJ2-5; 7 positions match TRBD1. The CDR3 runs 15 residues. The trim removed 4 bases at V and 2 bases at J, leaving 7 bases unmatched. Germline CDR1 MNHNS, CDR2 SASEGT. The CDR3 is CASSATGVGQETQYF. As DNA, the CDR3 is TGTGCCAGCAGTGCCACAGGGGTGGGGCAAGAGACCCAGTACTTC.

V is TRBV6-1 and J is TRBJ1-1, with D possibly TRBD1 on 5 matching bases. Trimming left V 4 bases short and J 7 bases short, with 7 bases between. Germline CDR1 is MNHNS and CDR2 is SASEGT. CDR3 size: 11 residues. The CDR3 region is CASSGQIEAFF. In DNA, the CDR3 is TGTGCCAGCAGTGGACAGATTGAAGCTTTCTTT.

This chain joins TRBV11-2 and TRBJ1-1, with 7 bases matching TRBD1. This CDR3 is built from 14 residues. Germline CDR1 reads SGHAT; CDR2 reads FQNNGV. V lost 5 bases, J lost 0 bases, and 3 bases stayed unmatched. The CDR3 region has the DNA TGTGCCAGCAGCAAGGACAGGCTGAACACTGAAGCTTTCTTT. Translated, it gives CASSKDRLNTEAFF.

The CDR3, as DNA: TGTGCAAGTCGCTTAGGGGGGGTTCGCGGGAAATCGAACACCGGGGAGCTGTTTTTT. It codes for CASRLGGVRGKSNTGELFF. The rearrangement uses TRBV12-2 and TRBJ2-2; the table's D gene call, TRBD2, was not cross checked with the DNA. TRBV12-2 is classified as a pseudogene. This CDR3 has 19 amino acids.

V usage is TRBV19 and J usage is TRBJ1-5, with TRBD1 as a possible D gene (5 bases). The ends were cut back, 5 bases at V and 6 bases at J, with 11 bases in the middle. Germline V gene data show CDR1 as LNHDA and CDR2 as SQIVND (reference sequence). The CDR3 extends over 13 amino acids. The CDR3 protein is CASSSGLGQPQHF. DNA for the CDR3: TGTGCCAGTAGTTCAGGGTTAGGTCAGCCCCAGCATTTT.

This sequence joins TRBV28 and TRBJ2-7, with D possibly matching TRBD2 (5 bases). From germline, CDR1 is MDHEN and CDR2 SYDVKM. The CDR3 has 16 residues. V dropped 7 bases and J dropped 3 bases, with 22 bases sitting between them. The CDR3 protein is CASIPGGAAPGYEQYF. DNA of the CDR3: TGTGCCAGCATCCCCGGAGGAGCGGCCCCTGGCTACGAGCAGTACTTC.

CDR3 bases: TGTGCCAGCCACCTACTGGACAGCTCCTACAATGAGCAGTTCTTC. Translation: CASHLLDSSYNEQFF. The chain is built from TRBV5-4 and TRBJ2-1; perhaps TRBD1 as D (6 bases). Germline V gene data show CDR1 as SGHNT and CDR2 as YYREEE (reference sequence). This CDR3 is 15 amino acids long. Trimming took 7 bases from V and 0 from J, leaving 14 bases between them. The complete variable domain, with remaining parts taken from reference TRBV5-4 and TRBJ2-1, reads ETGVTQSPTHLIKTRGQQVTLRCSSQSGHNTVSWYQQALGQGPQFIFQYYREEENGRGNFPPRFSGLQFPNYSSELNVNALELDDSALYLCASHLLDSSYNEQFFGPGTRLTVL.

The chain joins TRBV2 to TRBJ2-7, with D maybe TRBD1 (7 bases). Trimming left V 1 base short and J 3 bases short, with 13 bases between. The CDR3 loop spans 15 amino acids. The germline gives CDR1 SNHLY, CDR2 FYNNEI. CDR3 region: CASSEGRGTFYEQYF. DNA of the CDR3: TGTGCCAGCAGTGAAGGCAGGGGGACTTTCTACGAGCAGTACTTC.

The V gene is TRBV27, the J gene TRBJ1-1, with D possibly matching TRBD1 (5 bases). The CDR3 is made up of 13 amino acids. The germline V gene encodes CDR1 MNHEY and CDR2 SMNVEV (reference sequence). Trimming took off 1 base at V and 5 bases at J, with 8 bases between the two ends. CDR3 nucleotides: TGTGCCAGCAGTTTATTGGGGGGAACTGAAGCTTTCTTT. Encoded protein: CASSLLGGTEAFF.

The rearrangement joins TRBV30 to TRBJ2-1; 9 positions match TRBD1. V shed 6 bases, J shed 2 bases, and the junction held 11 bases outside the gene matches. From germline, CDR1 is GTSNPN and CDR2 SVGIG (reference sequence). This CDR3 spans 16 amino acids. The CDR3 loop is CACPITGTGTYNEQFF. CDR3 DNA: TGTGCCTGTCCTATAACCGGGACAGGGACCTACAATGAGCAGTTCTTC.

CDR3 DNA: TGTGCCAGCTCAGCACAGGGGGATGAGCAGTTCTTC. The encoded protein is CASSAQGDEQFF. This rearrangement joins TRBV18 to TRBJ2-1; 8 bases fit TRBD1. Germline trimming cut 5 bases from V and 8 bases from J; bases unmatched to any gene: 2. Germline CDR1 and CDR2: KGHSH and LQKENI. The CDR3 covers 12 residues.

This chain connects TRBV6-6 to TRBJ2-7, with D perhaps TRBD2 (6 bases). V lost 4 bases and J 3 bases, leaving 13 bases between the germline ends. This CDR3 is 14 amino acids long. Germline-derived CDR1 and CDR2 are MNHNY and SVGAGI (reference sequence). The CDR3 loop is CASSFGTGGYEQYF. The CDR3 DNA reads as TGTGCCAGCAGTTTTGGGACCGGGGGCTACGAGCAGTACTTC.

This clone was seen once. The chain employs TRBV9 and TRBJ2-7; D not resolved. This CDR3 has 16 residues. Germline-derived CDR1 and CDR2 are SGDLS and YYNGEE. Deletions cut 0 bases from V and 0 bases from J, with 13 bases between. The CDR3 DNA reads as TGTGCCAGCAGCGTAGGCAGGCTGCTTAACTCCTACGAGCAGTACTTC. As protein: CASSVGRLLNSYEQYF.

J is TRBJ2-1 and V is TRBV23-1, with D tentatively TRBD2 (7 bases). TRBV23-1 is designated an ORF whose function remains uncertain. The V end was cut by 3 bases, the J end by 9 bases, with 18 bases between. CDR3 size: 15 residues. CDR3 residues: CASSQRAGVQGEQFF. CDR3 in DNA: TGCGCCAGCAGTCAGCGGGCGGGGGTACAGGGTGAGCAGTTCTTC.

CDR3 sequence: CASIRGGGTEAFF. CDR3 DNA sequence: TGTGCCAGCATTCGCGGGGGAGGAACTGAAGCTTTCTTT. The chain combines TRBV14 with TRBJ1-1; possible D gene TRBD1, 5 bases. Per the germline V gene, CDR1 is SGHDN and CDR2 is FVKESK. There are 13 residues in the CDR3. V lost 7 bases and J lost 5, with 14 bases in between.